This entry is about one TCR beta chain. Other DNA sequences within the sample encode an identical CDR3. This sample is drawn from a study of shared clonotypes between healthy human individuals. Profiled with immunoSEQ multiplex PCR; TCRdb holds only in-frame clones, not every one. The sample lists hundreds of thousands of clones; about 80% were seen once. The sequenced sample consisted of PBMCs. The TCR was taken from a woman between 40 and 50 years old in good health. Some clones in this sample may be carry-over from other donors' samples.

CDR3 DNA sequence: TGTGCCAGCAGCTTAGGGACCGCGACCGGGGAGCTGTTTTTT. This gives the protein CASSLGTATGELFF. The rearrangement uses TRBV7-8 and TRBJ2-2; D gene unclear. The CDR3 length is 14 residues. Germline V gives CDR1 SGHVS, CDR2 FQNEAQ. V was cut by 1 base and J by 5 bases, with 8 bases left in between.